Following are 5 T cell receptor beta chains from one sample sequenced in a study of blood T cell repertoires in COVID-19. Produced via immunoSEQ multiplex PCR; TCRdb's table is partial and in-frame only. The sample consists of about 200,000 clones, approximately 91% of them appearing once. The sequencing sample was made of peripheral blood. The receptor set was obtained from a man between 18 and 35 years old with active or convalescent COVID-19.

This chain uses TRBV5-6 with TRBJ1-2, with 8 positions matching TRBD1. Looked up from germline, CDR1 is SGHDT and CDR2 is YYEEEE. CDR3 size: 16 residues. V shed 4 bases, J shed 2 bases, and the junction held 10 bases outside the gene matches. This CDR3 is CASSHDLDRANYGYTF. Here the CDR3 DNA reads TGTGCCAGCAGCCATGACTTGGACAGGGCGAACTATGGCTACACCTTC. Full variable domain (remainder filled in from reference TRBV5-6 and TRBJ1-2): DAGVTQSPTHLIKTRGQQVTLRCSPKSGHDTVSWYQQALGQGPQFIFQYYEEEERQRGNFPDRFSGHQFPNYSSELNVNALLLGDSALYLCASSHDLDRANYGYTFGSGTRLTVV.

This clone was observed once. The J gene is TRBJ2-3, the V gene TRBV18; a weak D match, TRBD2 (5 bases). Trimming pared 4 bases from V and 4 bases from J, leaving 9 bases between. The CDR3 contains 13 residues. Germline V CDR1 and CDR2: KGHSH, LQKENI. The CDR3 loop is CASSLTAADTQYF. The CDR3 coding sequence is TGTGCCAGCTCACTCACAGCGGCAGATACGCAGTATTTT.

V usage is TRBV19 and J usage is TRBJ2-3, with no clear D. The germline V gene encodes CDR1 LNHDA and CDR2 SQIVND (reference sequence). Trimming shortened V by 10 bases and J by 7 bases, and 9 bases separated the two germline ends. CDR3 size: 10 residues. The CDR3 DNA follows: TGTGCCACTGGCTTTAATACGCAGTATTTT. Protein sequence: CATGFNTQYF.

J is TRBJ2-7 and V is TRBV7-8; tentatively, D is TRBD1 (6 bases). Germline CDR1 is SGHVS and CDR2 is FQNEAQ. V was clipped by 3 bases and J by 2 bases, with 8 bases between them. This CDR3 spans 13 amino acids. As DNA, the CDR3 is TGTGCCAGCAGCTTGAACAGGGCCTACGAGCAGTACTTC. Its protein product is CASSLNRAYEQYF.

The chain carries TRBV13 and TRBJ2-7; D is possibly TRBD2 (6 bases). The V gene lost 0 bases and the J gene lost 2 bases, with 11 bases spanning the gap. Germline V gene data show CDR1 as PRHDT and CDR2 as FYEKMQ (reference sequence). The CDR3 consists of 15 residues. CDR3 protein: CASSLGLRGTYEQYF. The CDR3 DNA sequence: TGTGCCAGCAGCTTAGGCCTGCGGGGAACCTACGAGCAGTACTTC.